This TCR beta chain was sequenced in a study of OX40 agonist ivuxolimab in advanced cancers. Study observations and caveats: Both blood CD4+ and CD8+ T cells showed clonal growth by week 6 at 0.1 to 3.0 mg/kg.

Assay: immunoSEQ multiplex PCR; the TCRdb copy retains only in-frame clones and omits some. Of approximately 44,000 clones in the sample, roughly 80% were seen once. Concerning this clone: The target antigen is unknown.

Per germline, CDR1 MNHEY and CDR2 SVGAGI. V lost 0 bases and J lost 5; bases outside the gene matches: 4. This CDR3 spans 15 amino acids. The sample was CD4+ or CD8+ T cells sorted from blood, taken in a trial of the OX40 agonist ivuxolimab. The chain couples TRBV6-5 to TRBJ2-5; 9 bases align to TRBD1. The source of this sequence is an adult with an advanced solid tumor such as melanoma, head and neck, liver or kidney cancer. This CDR3 is CASSYSGGQGETQYF. CDR3 DNA: TGTGCCAGCAGTTACTCGGGGGGACAGGGCGAGACCCAGTACTTC.